This is a list of T cell receptor beta chains from one sample in a study of blood T cells in healthy people across ages. One entry per CDR3 protein, called by TCRdb with MiXCR from the 5' RACE reads. The data hold about 760,000 distinct CDR3 sequences, with just over 55% observed a single time. Sequenced input: blood. Source of these receptors: a man aged 40-49 years in good health. Both conserved end residues are part of each CDR3. A D gene is named only where the DNA matches it firmly. Clone size is given for some rows only: seen once, a few or many times, or a class if the clone is expanded.

size	V	D	J	DNA	CDR3
.	TRBV7-3	TRBD1	TRBJ2-3	TGTGTCAGCAGCTTATCAGGGGGCCCAGATACGCAGTATTTT	CVSSLSGGPDTQYF
.	TRBV20-1	.	TRBJ2-7	TGCAGTGCGGCGGCTGGGTTGCGGCAGGGAGCCTACGAGCAGTACTTC	CSAAAGLRQGAYEQYF
few	TRBV6-5	TRBD1	TRBJ2-4	TGTGCCAGCAGAGTAGGACAGGGGGCTGGGAAGCAGTACTTC	CASRVGQGAGKQYF
many	TRBV11-2	.	TRBJ2-1	TGTGCCAGCAGCTTAGAGGCCCTTGGGCGGGGGCCAAACAATGAGCAGTTCTTC	CASSLEALGRGPNNEQFF
.	TRBV20-1	TRBD2	TRBJ2-3	TGCGCCGGACCAGGACTAGCGGGCACAGATACGCAGTATTTT	CAGPGLAGTDTQYF
.	TRBV29-1	TRBD1	TRBJ2-1	TGCAGCGTTGAGGGTGACAGGGGTAACAATGAGCAGTTCTTC	CSVEGDRGNNEQFF
.	TRBV27	.	TRBJ2-3	TGTGCCAGCAGTTTATTTCTTTTGTCAGGACCTTTGGGATCTACGCAGTATTTT	CASSLFLLSGPLGSTQYF
.	TRBV5-1	.	TRBJ1-2	TGCGCCAGCAGCTTGGCCGTGGGGGCAACTAACTATGGCTACACCTTC	CASSLAVGATNYGYTF
.	TRBV5-6	.	TRBJ1-1	TGTGCCAGCAGCCACCGGCCCTCCGGAGTGAACACTGAAGCTTTCTTT	CASSHRPSGVNTEAFF
many	TRBV11-3	TRBD2	TRBJ2-7	TGTGCCAGCAGCCCCTTAGCGGGAGTCGACGAGCAGTACTTC	CASSPLAGVDEQYF
.	TRBV20-1	.	TRBJ2-1	TGCAGTGCTAGCAAGGCTGAGCAGTTCTTC	CSASKAEQFF
.	TRBV18	.	TRBJ2-6	TGTGCCAGCTCACCGTTAGTAACAGGAGTTAGCTCTGGGGCCAACGTCCTGACTTTC	CASSPLVTGVSSGANVLTF
.	TRBV6-5	TRBD1	TRBJ1-2	TGTGCCAGCAGGAGACAGGGGGCTCTGGGCGGCTACACCTTC	CASRRQGALGGYTF
.	TRBV12-3/TRBV12-4	TRBD2	TRBJ2-1	TGTGCCGGCACTTTGGAGCGGGAGGGATACAATGAGCAGTTCTTC	CAGTLEREGYNEQFF
few	TRBV28	TRBD1	TRBJ2-5	TGTGCCAGCAGCGAATCGAACAGGGGAACCCAGTACTTC	CASSESNRGTQYF
.	TRBV28	TRBD2	TRBJ2-7	TGTGCCAGCAGTTTAACCCCCGGACTAGCGGGAGAATACGAGCAGTACTTC	CASSLTPGLAGEYEQYF
few	TRBV10-3	.	TRBJ2-7	TGTGCCATCAGTGGGCAGGAAAGCTACGAGCAGTACTTC	CAISGQESYEQYF
.	TRBV6-2/TRBV6-3	.	TRBJ1-1	TGTGCCAGCATCGCTTACGTCTGGGGGAGGGACACTGAAGCTTTCTTT	CASIAYVWGRDTEAFF
.	TRBV24-1	TRBD1	TRBJ1-5	TGTGCCACCTATAGGGACAGGAGAAATCAGCCCCAGCATTTT	CATYRDRRNQPQHF
.	TRBV6-5	.	TRBJ2-5	TGTGCCAGCAGTTTGTTGGCCCGAGGTGCTCAAGAGACCCAGTACTTC	CASSLLARGAQETQYF
.	TRBV6-1	.	TRBJ2-3	TGTGCCAGCAGTCGACAGGTGGGGGATACGCAGTATTTT	CASSRQVGDTQYF
.	TRBV29-1	TRBD1	TRBJ1-2	TGCAGCGTTGAAAAGCCGACAGGGGGAAGCTATGGCTACACCTTC	CSVEKPTGGSYGYTF
.	TRBV3-1	TRBD1	TRBJ1-4	TGTGCCAGCAGCCCCCACAGGGGAGGGGACGAAAAACTGTTTTTT	CASSPHRGGDEKLFF
.	TRBV28	.	TRBJ2-3	TGTGCCAGCAGTTCAGGGGTTTCGACAGATACGCAGTATTTT	CASSSGVSTDTQYF
.	TRBV11-3	.	TRBJ1-2	TGTGCCAGCAGCATGGCCCGGCGGGGCTACACCTTC	CASSMARRGYTF
.	TRBV6-5	.	TRBJ1-2	TGTGCCAGCAGTTACGCTCAGGGTATCTATGGCTACACCTTC	CASSYAQGIYGYTF
few	TRBV9	.	TRBJ2-1	TGTGCCAGCAGCGATGGGGGTGGTTCCTACAATGAGCAGTTCTTC	CASSDGGGSYNEQFF
.	TRBV4-3	.	TRBJ2-5	TGCGCCAGCAGCCAGATTACAAGGACGGGGAGGGAGACCCAGTACTTC	CASSQITRTGRETQYF
few	TRBV20-1	.	TRBJ2-5	TGCAGTGCCGATCACCCAGGCGACCTTATTCAGTACTTC	CSADHPGDLIQYF
once	TRBV9	.	TRBJ2-5	TGTGCCAGCAGCGTAGATCCCCAAACTAGGGGGGAGACCCAGTACTTC	CASSVDPQTRGETQYF
.	TRBV29-1	TRBD1	TRBJ1-4	TGCAGCGTTGGGGTTTTCGACAGGGGGCTTGAAAAACTGTTTTTT	CSVGVFDRGLEKLFF
.	TRBV10-3	TRBD2	TRBJ2-1	TGTGCCATCAGTGAGTCGGGACTAGCGGGAGCTGAGCAGTTCTTC	CAISESGLAGAEQFF
.	TRBV4-1	TRBD2	TRBJ2-7	TGCGCCAGCGGGACGACTAGCGGGAGCTACGAGCAGTACTTC	CASGTTSGSYEQYF